What follows are 9 T cell receptor beta chains derived from one specimen sequenced in a study of cytomegalovirus exposure and HLA in healthy donors. The PCR had 60 Vbeta and 13 Jbeta primers. Assay: immunoSEQ multiplex PCR; the TCRdb copy retains only in-frame clones and omits some. This sample yields 150,000 to 200,000 clones, of which about three quarters are seen a single time; less than 1.1% belongs to the top ten. Source material: PBMCs. The receptor set was obtained from a middle-aged woman in good health and CMV-seronegative.

For the CDR3, the DNA is TGTGCCAGCAGCCCCCGATCGACTATGGATTACTACGAGCAGTACTTC. This sequence encodes CASSPRSTMDYYEQYF. The chain recombines TRBV7-2 with TRBJ2-7, with a possible D match to TRBD2 (5 bases). The CDR3 covers 16 residues. From germline, CDR1 is SGHTA and CDR2 FQGNSA. Trimming stripped 5 bases from V and 3 bases from J, with 20 bases between.

This chain links TRBV5-4 with TRBJ1-2; no clear D. The CDR3 is made up of 13 amino acids. CDR1 and CDR2 from the germline V gene are SGHNT and YYREEE (reference sequence). Trimming cost V 0 bases and J 6 bases, with 9 bases left between them. The CDR3 here is CASSLAGYNGYTF. CDR3 sequence (DNA): TGTGCCAGCAGCTTGGCCGGGTATAATGGCTACACCTTC.

V usage is TRBV5-1 and J usage is TRBJ2-2, with a tentative D call TRBD1 (7 bases). The CDR3 is made up of 16 amino acids. Germline-derived CDR1 and CDR2 are SGHRS and YFSETQ. V lost 0 bases and J lost 7, with 16 bases in between. The CDR3 DNA sequence: TGCGCCAGCAGCTTGGAGACAGGGAGGTTGGTCGGGGAGCTGTTTTTT. Translating it yields CASSLETGRLVGELFF. Full variable domain (remainder filled in from reference TRBV5-1 and TRBJ2-2): KAGVTQTPRYLIKTRGQQVTLSCSPISGHRSVSWYQQTPGQGLQFLFEYFSETQRNKGNFPGRFSGRQFSNSRSEMNVSTLELGDSALYLCASSLETGRLVGELFFGEGSRLTVL.

This clone showed up just a few times. The chain uses TRBV15 and TRBJ2-1, with TRBD1 identical over 10 bases. The CDR3 extends over 16 amino acids. The germline gives CDR1 LNHNV, CDR2 YYDKDF (reference sequence). With 0 bases clipped from V and 7 bases from J, the junction kept 6 bases outside the gene matches. CDR3 sequence: CATSRDRDRGRNEQFF. CDR3 in DNA: TGTGCCACCAGCAGAGATAGGGACAGGGGCCGGAATGAGCAGTTCTTC.

V usage is TRBV18 and J usage is TRBJ2-5; a weak D match, TRBD1 (5 bases). The ends were cut back, 2 bases at V and 1 base at J, with 8 bases in the middle. CDR1 KGHSH and CDR2 LQKENI come from the germline V gene. The CDR3 is made up of 14 amino acids. Here the CDR3 reads CASSPGRVQETQYF. The CDR3, as DNA: TGTGCCAGCTCACCAGGCAGGGTCCAAGAGACCCAGTACTTC.

This clone has only one observation. The gene calls are TRBV6-1 and TRBJ2-1; TRBD1 aligns across 12 bases. From germline, CDR1 is MNHNS and CDR2 SASEGT. The CDR3 totals 15 residues. The J segment lost 3 bases and the V segment lost 6 bases, leaving 3 bases of the junction unmatched. The CDR3 DNA is TGTGCCAGCAGGGGGACAGGGGGCAACTACAATGAGCAGTTCTTC. It encodes CASRGTGGNYNEQFF.

This chain links TRBV13 with TRBJ2-7; perhaps TRBD2 as D (6 bases). This CDR3 has 14 residues. Trimming shortened V by 1 base and J by 4 bases, and 11 bases separated the two germline ends. Germline V gives CDR1 PRHDT, CDR2 FYEKMQ (reference sequence). CDR3 nucleotides: TGTGCCAGCAGCTTAGAAGGGGACTCTTACGAGCAGTACTTC. Amino acid sequence: CASSLEGDSYEQYF. Looking up the rest from reference TRBV13 and TRBJ2-7 gives the full variable domain: AAGVIQSPRHLIKEKRETATLKCYPIPRHDTVYWYQQGPGQDPQFLISFYEKMQSDKGSIPDRFSAQQFSDYHSELNMSSLELGDSALYFCASSLEGDSYEQYFGPGTRLTVT.

Here the CDR3 DNA reads TGTGCCAGCAGCGGGCCGGACAGTTTCTACAATGAGCAGTTCTTC. Amino acids: CASSGPDSFYNEQFF. The rearrangement joins TRBV11-2 to TRBJ2-1; possibly TRBD1 for D (6 bases). Germline CDR1 and CDR2: SGHAT and FQNNGV. The CDR3 has 15 amino acids. Trimming stripped 5 bases from V and 3 bases from J, with 14 bases between. The entire variable domain, with the rest obtained from reference TRBV11-2 and TRBJ2-1, is as follows: EAGVAQSPRYKIIEKRQSVAFWCNPISGHATLYWYQQILGQGPKLLIQFQNNGVVDDSQLPKDRFSAERLKGVDSTLKIQPAKLEDSAVYLCASSGPDSFYNEQFFGPGTRLTVL.

V usage is TRBV19 and J usage is TRBJ2-3, with a tentative D call TRBD2 (6 bases). Germline loops: CDR1 LNHDA, CDR2 SQIVND (reference sequence). Deletions cut 6 bases from V and 2 bases from J, with 12 bases between. This CDR3 is 14 amino acids long. CDR3 sequence reads: CASSQGRITDTQYF. CDR3 DNA: TGTGCCAGTAGCCAAGGGAGGATCACAGATACGCAGTATTTT.